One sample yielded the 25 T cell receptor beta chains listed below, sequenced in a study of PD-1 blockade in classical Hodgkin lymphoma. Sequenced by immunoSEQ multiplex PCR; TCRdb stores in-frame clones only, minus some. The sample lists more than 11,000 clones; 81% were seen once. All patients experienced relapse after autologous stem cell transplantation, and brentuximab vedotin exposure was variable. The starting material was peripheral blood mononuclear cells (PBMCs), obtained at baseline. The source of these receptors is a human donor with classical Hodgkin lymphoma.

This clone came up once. The CDR3 DNA sequence: TGTGCCAGCAGCGTCCAGGGGGGAAGCTCCTACGAGCAGTACTTC. This gives the protein CASSVQGGSSYEQYF. This rearrangement joins TRBV7-6 to TRBJ2-7, with D possibly matching TRBD1 (7 bases). With 5 bases removed from V and 0 bases from J, the gap between germline ends came to 14 bases. Germline V gene sequence: CDR1 SGHVS, CDR2 FNYEAQ. The CDR3 is made up of 15 amino acids.

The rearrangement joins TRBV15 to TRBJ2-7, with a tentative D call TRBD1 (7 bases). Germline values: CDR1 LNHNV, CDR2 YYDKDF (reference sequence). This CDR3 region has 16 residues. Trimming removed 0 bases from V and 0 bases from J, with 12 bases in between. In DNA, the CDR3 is TGTGCCACCAGCAGAGATGCGGGGACAGTCTCCTACGAGCAGTACTTC. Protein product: CATSRDAGTVSYEQYF. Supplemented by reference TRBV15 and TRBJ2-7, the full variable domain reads DAMVIQNPRYQVTQFGKPVTLSCSQTLNHNVMYWYQQKSSQAPKLLFHYYDKDFNNEADTPDNFQSRRPNTSFCFLDIRSPGLGDTAMYLCATSRDAGTVSYEQYFGPGTRLTVT.

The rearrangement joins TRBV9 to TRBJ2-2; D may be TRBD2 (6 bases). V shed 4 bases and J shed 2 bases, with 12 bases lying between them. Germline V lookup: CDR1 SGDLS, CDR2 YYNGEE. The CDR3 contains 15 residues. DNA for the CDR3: TGTGCCAGCAGCCCCGGGGGACTTAACACCGGGGAGCTGTTTTTT. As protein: CASSPGGLNTGELFF.

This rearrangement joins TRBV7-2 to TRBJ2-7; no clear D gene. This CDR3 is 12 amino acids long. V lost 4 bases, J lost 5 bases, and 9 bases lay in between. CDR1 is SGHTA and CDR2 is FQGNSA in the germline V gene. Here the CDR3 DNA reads TGTGCCAGCAGCTCTGCCCGGGACGAGCAGTACTTC. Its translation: CASSSARDEQYF.

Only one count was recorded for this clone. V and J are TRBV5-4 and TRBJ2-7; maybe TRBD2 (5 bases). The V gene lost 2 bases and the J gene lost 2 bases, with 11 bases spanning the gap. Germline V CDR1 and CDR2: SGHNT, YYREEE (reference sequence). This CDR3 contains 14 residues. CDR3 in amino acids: CASSFSDFTYEQYF. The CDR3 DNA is TGTGCCAGCAGCTTTTCGGACTTTACCTACGAGCAGTACTTC.

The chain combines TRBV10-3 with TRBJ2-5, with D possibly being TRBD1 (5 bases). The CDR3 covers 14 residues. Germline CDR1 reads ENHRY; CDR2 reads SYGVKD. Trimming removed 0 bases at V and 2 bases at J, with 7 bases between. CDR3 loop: CAISESQGQETQYF. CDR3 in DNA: TGTGCCATCAGTGAGTCTCAGGGTCAAGAGACCCAGTACTTC.

The DNA of the CDR3 is TGTGCCAGCAGCTCATTCGACAGGCCCAATTCACCCCTCCACTTT. Protein: CASSSFDRPNSPLHF. This chain links TRBV11-2 with TRBJ1-6, with D maybe TRBD1 (6 bases). The CDR3 length is 15 residues. V was clipped by 4 bases and J by 7 bases, with 14 bases between them. Germline V CDR1 and CDR2: SGHAT, FQNNGV.

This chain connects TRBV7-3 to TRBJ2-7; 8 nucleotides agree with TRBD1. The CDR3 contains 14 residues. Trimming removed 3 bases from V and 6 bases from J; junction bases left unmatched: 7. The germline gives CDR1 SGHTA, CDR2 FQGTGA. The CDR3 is CASSLGTGTGEQYF. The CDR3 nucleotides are TGTGCCAGCAGCTTGGGGACCGGGACAGGCGAGCAGTACTTC.

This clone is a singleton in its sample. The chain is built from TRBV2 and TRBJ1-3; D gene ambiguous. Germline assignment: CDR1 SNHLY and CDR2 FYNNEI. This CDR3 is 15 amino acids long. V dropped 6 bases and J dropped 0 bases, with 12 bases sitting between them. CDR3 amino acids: CASSAMRDSGNTIYF. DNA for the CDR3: TGTGCCAGCAGCGCGATGAGGGACTCTGGAAACACCATATATTTT.

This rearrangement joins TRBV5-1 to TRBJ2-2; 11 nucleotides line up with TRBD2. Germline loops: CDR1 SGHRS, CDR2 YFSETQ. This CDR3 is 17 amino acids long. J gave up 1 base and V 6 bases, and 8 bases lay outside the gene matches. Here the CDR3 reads CASTRPLAGGNTGELFF. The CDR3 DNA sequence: TGCGCCAGCACCAGACCCCTAGCGGGGGGGAACACCGGGGAGCTGTTTTTT.

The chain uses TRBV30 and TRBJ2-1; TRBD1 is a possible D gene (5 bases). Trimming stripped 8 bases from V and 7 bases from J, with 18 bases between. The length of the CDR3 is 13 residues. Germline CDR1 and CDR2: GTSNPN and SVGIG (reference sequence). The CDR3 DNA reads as TGTGCCGGGCAGAGGCAGGGTCCAAATGAGCAGTTCTTC. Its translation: CAGQRQGPNEQFF.

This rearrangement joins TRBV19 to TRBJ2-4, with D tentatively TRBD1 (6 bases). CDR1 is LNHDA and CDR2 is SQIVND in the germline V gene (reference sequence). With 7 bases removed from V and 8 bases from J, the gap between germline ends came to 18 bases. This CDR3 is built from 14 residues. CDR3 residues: CASNRAGAEDIQYF. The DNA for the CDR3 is TGTGCCAGTAATAGGGCAGGGGCGGAGGACATTCAGTACTTC.

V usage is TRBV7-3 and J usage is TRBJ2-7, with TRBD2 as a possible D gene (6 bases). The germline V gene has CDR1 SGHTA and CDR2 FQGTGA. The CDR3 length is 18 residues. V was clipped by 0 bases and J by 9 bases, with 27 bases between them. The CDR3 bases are TGTGCCAGCAGCTTAACGGGAGGTGAGGGGACTGGAAGTCTGGGGCAGTACTTC. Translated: CASSLTGGEGTGSLGQYF.

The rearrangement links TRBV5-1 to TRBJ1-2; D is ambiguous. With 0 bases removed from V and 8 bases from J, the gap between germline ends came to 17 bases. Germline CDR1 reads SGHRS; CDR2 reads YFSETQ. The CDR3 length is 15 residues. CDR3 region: CASSLAGRWSWGYTF. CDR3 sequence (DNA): TGCGCCAGCAGCTTGGCGGGCAGGTGGTCATGGGGCTACACCTTC.

The CDR3 protein is CASSVGTRNKETQYF. The CDR3, as DNA: TGTGCCAGCAGCGTGGGGACTAGGAACAAAGAGACCCAGTACTTC. The chain joins TRBV9 to TRBJ2-5, with 8 nucleotides matching TRBD2. CDR3 size: 15 residues. V was pared by 2 bases and J by 3 bases, with 6 bases of the junction left unmatched. From germline, CDR1 is SGDLS and CDR2 YYNGEE.

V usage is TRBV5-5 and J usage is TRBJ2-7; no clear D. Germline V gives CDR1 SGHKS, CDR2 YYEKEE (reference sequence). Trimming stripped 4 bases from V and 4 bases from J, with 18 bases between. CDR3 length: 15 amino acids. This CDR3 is CASSPRHQPSYEQYF. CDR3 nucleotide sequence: TGTGCCAGCAGCCCGAGGCACCAACCCTCGTACGAGCAGTACTTC.

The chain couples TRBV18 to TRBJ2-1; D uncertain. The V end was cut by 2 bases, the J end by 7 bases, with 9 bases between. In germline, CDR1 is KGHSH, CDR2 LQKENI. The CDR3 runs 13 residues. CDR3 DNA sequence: TGTGCCAGCTCACCAGCGGCTGAGAATGAGCAGTTCTTC. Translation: CASSPAAENEQFF.

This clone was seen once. In DNA, the CDR3 is TGTGCCAGCAACCTAGGGGGTAGGGCCTACGAGCAGTACTTC. Its translation: CASNLGGRAYEQYF. The V and J genes are TRBV9 and TRBJ2-7; possible D gene TRBD1, 6 bases. V lost 6 bases and J 2 bases, leaving 15 bases between the germline ends. Germline CDR1 and CDR2: SGDLS and YYNGEE. CDR3 length: 14 amino acids.

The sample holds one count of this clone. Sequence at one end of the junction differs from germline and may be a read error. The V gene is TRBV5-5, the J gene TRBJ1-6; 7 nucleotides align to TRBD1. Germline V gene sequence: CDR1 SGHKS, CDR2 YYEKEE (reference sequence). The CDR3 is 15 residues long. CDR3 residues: CASSGDRVRNSPPHF. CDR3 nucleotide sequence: TGTGCCAGCAGCGGCGACAGGGTGAGGAATTCACCCCCCCACTTT.

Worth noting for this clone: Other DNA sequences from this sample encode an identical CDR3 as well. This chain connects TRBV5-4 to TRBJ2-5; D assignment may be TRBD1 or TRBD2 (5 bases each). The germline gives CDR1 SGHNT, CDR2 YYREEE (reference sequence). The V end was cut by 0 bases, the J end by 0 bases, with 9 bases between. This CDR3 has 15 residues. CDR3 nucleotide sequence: TGTGCCAGCAGCTTGGTGAGGGGTAACCAAGAGACCCAGTACTTC. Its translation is CASSLVRGNQETQYF. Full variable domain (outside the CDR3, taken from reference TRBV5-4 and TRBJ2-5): ETGVTQSPTHLIKTRGQQVTLRCSSQSGHNTVSWYQQALGQGPQFIFQYYREEENGRGNFPPRFSGLQFPNYSSELNVNALELDDSALYLCASSLVRGNQETQYFGPGTRLLVL.

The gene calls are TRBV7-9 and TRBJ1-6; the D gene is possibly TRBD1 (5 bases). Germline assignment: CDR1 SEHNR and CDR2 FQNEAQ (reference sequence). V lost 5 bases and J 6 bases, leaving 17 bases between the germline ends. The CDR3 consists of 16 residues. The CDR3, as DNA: TGTGCCAGCAGCCCAAGAGGGGCGAGAAGTAATTCACCCCTCCACTTT. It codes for CASSPRGARSNSPLHF.

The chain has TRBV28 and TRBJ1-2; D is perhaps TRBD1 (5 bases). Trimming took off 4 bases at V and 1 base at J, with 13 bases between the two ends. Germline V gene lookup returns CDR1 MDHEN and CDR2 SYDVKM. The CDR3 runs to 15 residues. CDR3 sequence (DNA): TGTGCCAGCAGTTCACAGGCATTCATTAACTATGGCTACACCTTC. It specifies CASSSQAFINYGYTF.

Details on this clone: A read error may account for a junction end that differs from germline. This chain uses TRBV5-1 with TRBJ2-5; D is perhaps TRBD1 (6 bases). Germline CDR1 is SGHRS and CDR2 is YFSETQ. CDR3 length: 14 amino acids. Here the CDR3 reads CASSPVQGFETQYF. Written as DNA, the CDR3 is TGTGCCAGCAGCCCGGTACAGGGTTTCGAGACCCAGTACTTC.

CDR3 loop: CASLGAESGGNTIYF. The CDR3 region has the DNA TGCGCCAGCTTAGGAGCGGAAAGTGGTGGAAACACCATATATTTT. The chain combines TRBV5-1 with TRBJ1-3; D gene unclear. The V gene's germline CDR1 is SGHRS and CDR2 YFSETQ. V lost 7 bases and J 3 bases, leaving 17 bases between the germline ends. This CDR3 region has 15 residues.

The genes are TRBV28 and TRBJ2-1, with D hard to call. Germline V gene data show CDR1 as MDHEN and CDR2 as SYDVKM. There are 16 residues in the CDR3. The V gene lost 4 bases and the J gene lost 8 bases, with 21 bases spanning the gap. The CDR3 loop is CASSSTTDLKWDEQFF. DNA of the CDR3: TGTGCCAGCAGTTCAACGACTGACCTGAAATGGGATGAGCAGTTCTTC.